The present T cell receptor beta chain was sequenced within a study of cytomegalovirus exposure and HLA in healthy donors. Study results and limitations: In a later analysis, several top co-occurrence clusters appeared linked to parvovirus B19, influenza, CMV and Epstein-Barr virus. In a later analysis, HLA-associated beta chains showed higher expansion and lower generation probabilities than comparable chains. Later analysis identified 16,000 or so TCR beta sequences associated with HLA alleles, using a false discovery rate threshold of 0.05.

The PCR contained 60 Vbeta and 13 Jbeta primers. TCRdb keeps only in-frame clones here, not all; method: immunoSEQ multiplex PCR. The sample records 100,000 to 130,000 clones, around 73% being singletons. In this sample, this clone turned up a few times. Its specificity is not known. The TCR was taken from a man aged 25 to 45 in good health and CMV-seronegative. The sample was PBMCs.

The CDR3 reads CASSLLGAWRGGSYEQYF. The CDR3 coding sequence is TGTGCCAGCAGCTTACTGGGGGCGTGGCGGGGGGGTTCCTACGAGCAGTACTTC. The chain employs TRBV7-9 and TRBJ2-7; 9 nucleotides line up with TRBD2. CDR1 SEHNR and CDR2 FQNEAQ come from the germline V gene (reference sequence). The length of the CDR3 is 18 residues. V was clipped by 2 bases and J by 1 base; unmatched bases: 12.